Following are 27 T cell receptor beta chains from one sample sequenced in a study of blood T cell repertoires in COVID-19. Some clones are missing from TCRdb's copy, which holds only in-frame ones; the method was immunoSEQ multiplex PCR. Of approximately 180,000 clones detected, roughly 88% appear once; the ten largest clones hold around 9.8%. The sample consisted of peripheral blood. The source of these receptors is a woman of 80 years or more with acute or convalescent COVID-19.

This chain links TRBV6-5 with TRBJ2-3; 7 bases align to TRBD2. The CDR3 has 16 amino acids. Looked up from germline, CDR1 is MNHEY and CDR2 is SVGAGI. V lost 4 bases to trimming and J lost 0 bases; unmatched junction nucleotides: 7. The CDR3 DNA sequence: TGTGCCAGCAGTTTTGGGGGGGGTACTAGCACAGATACGCAGTATTTT. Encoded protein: CASSFGGGTSTDTQYF.

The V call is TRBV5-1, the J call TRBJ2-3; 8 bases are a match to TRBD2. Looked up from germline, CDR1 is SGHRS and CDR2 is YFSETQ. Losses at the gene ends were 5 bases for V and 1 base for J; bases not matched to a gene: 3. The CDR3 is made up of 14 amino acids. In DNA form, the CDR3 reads TGCGCCAGCAGTTTAGCGGGACGCACAGATACGCAGTATTTT. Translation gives CASSLAGRTDTQYF.

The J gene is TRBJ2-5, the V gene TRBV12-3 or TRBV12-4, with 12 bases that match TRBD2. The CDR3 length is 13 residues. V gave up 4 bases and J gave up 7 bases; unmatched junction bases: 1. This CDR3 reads CASSSSGGATQYF. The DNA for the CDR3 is TGTGCCAGCAGTTCTAGCGGGGGGGCGACCCAGTACTTC.

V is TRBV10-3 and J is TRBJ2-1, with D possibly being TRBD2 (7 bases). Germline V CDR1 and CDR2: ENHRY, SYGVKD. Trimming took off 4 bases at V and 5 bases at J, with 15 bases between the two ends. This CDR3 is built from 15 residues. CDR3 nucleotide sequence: TGTGCCATCAGTGGGACTAGGGGGGTCGACAATGAGCAGTTCTTC. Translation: CAISGTRGVDNEQFF.

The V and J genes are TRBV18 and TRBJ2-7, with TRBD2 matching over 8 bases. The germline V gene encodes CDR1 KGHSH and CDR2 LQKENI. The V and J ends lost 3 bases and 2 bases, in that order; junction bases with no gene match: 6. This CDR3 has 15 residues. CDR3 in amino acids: CASSPGRGEAYEQYF. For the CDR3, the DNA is TGTGCCAGCTCACCCGGGAGGGGTGAGGCCTACGAGCAGTACTTC.

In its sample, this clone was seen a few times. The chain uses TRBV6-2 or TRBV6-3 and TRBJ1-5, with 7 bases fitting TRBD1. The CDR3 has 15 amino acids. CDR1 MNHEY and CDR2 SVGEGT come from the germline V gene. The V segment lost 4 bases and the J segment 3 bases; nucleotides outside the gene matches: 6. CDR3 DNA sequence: TGTGCCAGCAGTTTCGGGGGACAGAACAATCAGCCCCAGCATTTT. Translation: CASSFGGQNNQPQHF.

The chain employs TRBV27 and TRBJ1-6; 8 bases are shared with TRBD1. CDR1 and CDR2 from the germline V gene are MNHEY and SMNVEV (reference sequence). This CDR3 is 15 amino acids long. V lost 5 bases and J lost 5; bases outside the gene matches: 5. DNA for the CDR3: TGTGCCAGCAGTCAGGGGGCTGGACATAATTCACCCCTCCACTTT. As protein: CASSQGAGHNSPLHF.

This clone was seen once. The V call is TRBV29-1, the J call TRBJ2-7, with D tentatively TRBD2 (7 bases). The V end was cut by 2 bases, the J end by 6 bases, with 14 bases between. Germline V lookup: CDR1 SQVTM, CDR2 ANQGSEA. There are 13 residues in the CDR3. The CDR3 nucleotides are TGCAGCGTTGAAACGACGGGGGGCATCGAGCAGTACTTC. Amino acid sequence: CSVETTGGIEQYF.

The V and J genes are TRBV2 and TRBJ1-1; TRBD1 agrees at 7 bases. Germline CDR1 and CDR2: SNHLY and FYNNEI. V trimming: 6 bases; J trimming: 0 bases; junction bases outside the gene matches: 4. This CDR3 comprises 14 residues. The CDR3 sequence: CASRGDSLNTEAFF. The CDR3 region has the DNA TGTGCCAGCAGGGGGGACAGCCTGAACACTGAAGCTTTCTTT.

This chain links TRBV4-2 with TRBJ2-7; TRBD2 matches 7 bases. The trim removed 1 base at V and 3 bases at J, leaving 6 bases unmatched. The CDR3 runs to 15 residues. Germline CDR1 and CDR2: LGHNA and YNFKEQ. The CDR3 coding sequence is TGTGCCAGCAGCCAAGCCTGGGGGAGGGACTACGAGCAGTACTTC. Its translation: CASSQAWGRDYEQYF.

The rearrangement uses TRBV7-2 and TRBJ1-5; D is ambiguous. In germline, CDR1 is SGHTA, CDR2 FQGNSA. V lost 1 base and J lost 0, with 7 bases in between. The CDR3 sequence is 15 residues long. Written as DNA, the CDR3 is TGTGCCAGCAGCTTAGTGGCAAATAGCAATCAGCCCCAGCATTTT. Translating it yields CASSLVANSNQPQHF.

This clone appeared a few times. CDR3 loop: CASSESADSSYNEQFF. In DNA, the CDR3 is TGCGCCAGCAGTGAGTCGGCGGATAGCTCCTACAATGAGCAGTTCTTC. The rearrangement links TRBV10-1 to TRBJ2-1; D is uncertain. Germline V gene data show CDR1 as WNHNN and CDR2 as SYGVQD (reference sequence). CDR3 length equals 16 residues. Trimming left V 0 bases short and J 0 bases short, with 9 bases between.

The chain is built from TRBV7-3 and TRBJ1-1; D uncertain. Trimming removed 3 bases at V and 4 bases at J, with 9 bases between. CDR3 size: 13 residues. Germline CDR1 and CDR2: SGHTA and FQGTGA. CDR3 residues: CASSLSGVTEAFF. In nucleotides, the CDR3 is TGTGCCAGCAGCTTGAGCGGGGTCACTGAAGCTTTCTTT.

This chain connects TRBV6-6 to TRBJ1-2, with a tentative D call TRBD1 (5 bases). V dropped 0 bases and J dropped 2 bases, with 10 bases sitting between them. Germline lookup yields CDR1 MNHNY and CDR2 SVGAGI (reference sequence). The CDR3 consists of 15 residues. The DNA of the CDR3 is TGTGCCAGCAGTTACTCCAGGGAAAGGAACTATGGCTACACCTTC. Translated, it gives CASSYSRERNYGYTF.

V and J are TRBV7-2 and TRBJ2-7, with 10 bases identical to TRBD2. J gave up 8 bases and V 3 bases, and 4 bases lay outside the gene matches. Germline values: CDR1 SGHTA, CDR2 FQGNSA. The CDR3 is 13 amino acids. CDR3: CASSFTSGDQQYF. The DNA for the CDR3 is TGTGCCAGCAGCTTTACTAGCGGGGACCAGCAGTACTTC.

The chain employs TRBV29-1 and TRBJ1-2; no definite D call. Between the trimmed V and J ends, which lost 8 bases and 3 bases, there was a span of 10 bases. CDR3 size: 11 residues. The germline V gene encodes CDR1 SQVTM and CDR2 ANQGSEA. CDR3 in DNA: TGCAGCTCCTTCTTTGACTATGGCTACACCTTC. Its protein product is CSSFFDYGYTF.

The CDR3 DNA is TGCAGCGTTGAAGGGGGGCAAAACAATGAGCAGTTCTTC. Translation gives CSVEGGQNNEQFF. This sequence joins TRBV29-1 and TRBJ2-1, with TRBD1 as a possible D gene (6 bases). Germline CDR1 reads SQVTM; CDR2 reads ANQGSEA. This CDR3 spans 13 amino acids. The V gene lost 1 base and the J gene lost 5 bases, with 9 bases spanning the gap.

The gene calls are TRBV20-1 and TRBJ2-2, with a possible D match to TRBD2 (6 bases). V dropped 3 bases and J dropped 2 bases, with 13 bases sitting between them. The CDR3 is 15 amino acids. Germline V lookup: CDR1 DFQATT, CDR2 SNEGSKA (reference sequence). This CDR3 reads CSASLGGSNTGELFF. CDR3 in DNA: TGCAGTGCTAGTTTGGGGGGAAGTAACACCGGGGAGCTGTTTTTT.

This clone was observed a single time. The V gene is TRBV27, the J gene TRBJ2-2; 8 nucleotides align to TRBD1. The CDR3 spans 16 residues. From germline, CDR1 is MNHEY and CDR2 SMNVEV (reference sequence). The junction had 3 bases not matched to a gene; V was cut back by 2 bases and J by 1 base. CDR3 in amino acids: CASSLRTGRNTGELFF. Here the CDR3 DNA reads TGTGCCAGCAGTTTAAGGACAGGGCGGAACACCGGGGAGCTGTTTTTT.

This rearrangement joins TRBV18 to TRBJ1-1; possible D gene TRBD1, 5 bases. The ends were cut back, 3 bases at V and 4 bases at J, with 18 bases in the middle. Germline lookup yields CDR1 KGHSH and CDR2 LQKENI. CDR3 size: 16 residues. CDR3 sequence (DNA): TGTGCCAGCTCACCGGTCACCATCGCCCAGGGCACTGAAGCTTTCTTT. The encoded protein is CASSPVTIAQGTEAFF.

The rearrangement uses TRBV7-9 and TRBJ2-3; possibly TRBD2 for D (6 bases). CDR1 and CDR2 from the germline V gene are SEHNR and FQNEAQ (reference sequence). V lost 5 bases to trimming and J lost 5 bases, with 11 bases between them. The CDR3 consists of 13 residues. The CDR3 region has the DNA TGTGCCAGCAGCCTCTCGGGGGTAGATACGCAGTATTTT. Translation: CASSLSGVDTQYF.

The chain's CDR3 is CASSLRGPRQGVTEAFF. The DNA for the CDR3 is TGTGCCAGCAGCCTGCGGGGGCCCCGACAGGGGGTCACTGAAGCTTTCTTT. The chain recombines TRBV14 with TRBJ1-1; 9 bases align to TRBD1. Germline assignment: CDR1 SGHDN and CDR2 FVKESK. CDR3 length: 17 amino acids. Trimming took 4 bases from V and 4 from J; bases not matched to a gene: 13.

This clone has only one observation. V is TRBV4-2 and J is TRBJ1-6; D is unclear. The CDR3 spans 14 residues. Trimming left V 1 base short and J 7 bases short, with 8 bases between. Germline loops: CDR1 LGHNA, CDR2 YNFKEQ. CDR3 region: CASSQVSGNSPLHF. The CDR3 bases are TGTGCCAGCAGCCAAGTTTCGGGGAATTCACCCCTCCACTTT.

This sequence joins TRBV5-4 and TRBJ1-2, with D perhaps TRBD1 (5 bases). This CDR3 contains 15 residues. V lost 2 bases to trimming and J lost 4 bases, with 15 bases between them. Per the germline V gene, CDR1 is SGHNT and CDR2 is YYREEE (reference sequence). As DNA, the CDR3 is TGTGCCAGCAGCTTAAGTTCGGGGGTATCCTATGGCTACACCTTC. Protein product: CASSLSSGVSYGYTF.

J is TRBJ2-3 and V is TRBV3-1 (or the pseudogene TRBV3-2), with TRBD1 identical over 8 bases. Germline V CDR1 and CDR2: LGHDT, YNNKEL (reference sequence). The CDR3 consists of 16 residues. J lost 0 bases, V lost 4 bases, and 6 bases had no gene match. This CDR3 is CASSPPWTGSTDTQYF. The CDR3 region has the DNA TGTGCCAGCAGCCCACCGTGGACAGGGAGCACAGATACGCAGTATTTT.

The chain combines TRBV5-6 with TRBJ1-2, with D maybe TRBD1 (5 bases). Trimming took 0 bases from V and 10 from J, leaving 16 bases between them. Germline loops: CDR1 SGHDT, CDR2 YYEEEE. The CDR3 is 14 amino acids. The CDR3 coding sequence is TGTGCCAGCAGCTTGGAGGAAAGGGGCCTTCCCTACACCTTC. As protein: CASSLEERGLPYTF.

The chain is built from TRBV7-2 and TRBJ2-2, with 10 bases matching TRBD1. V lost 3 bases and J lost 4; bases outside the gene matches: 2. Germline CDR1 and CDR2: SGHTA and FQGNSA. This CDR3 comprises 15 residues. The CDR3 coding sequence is TGTGCCAGCAGCTTGGGACAGGGGCCCACCGGGGAGCTGTTTTTT. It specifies CASSLGQGPTGELFF.